This entry concerns a single T cell receptor (beta chain). Clones were sequenced by immunoSEQ multiplex PCR, and TCRdb holds only the in-frame ones, with some missing. The top ten hold roughly 15% of the sample, which has 180,000 or so clones, 84% seen once. Unmatched junction bases numbered 8, after V lost 6 bases and J lost 11 bases. The CDR3 is made up of 12 amino acids. Germline V gene sequence: CDR1 MNHEY, CDR2 SVGAGI. This entry comes from a study of blood T cell repertoires in COVID-19. About the study: In each case, the material was cDNA or gDNA derived from T cells, B-cell-depleted T cells, or PBMCs.

Cohorts were determined from participant-reported clinical history. Cohort 3 recovery required two negative PCRs, clearance, or symptom resolution. The specimen sequenced was PBMCs or T cells enriched from blood (not recorded which). The receptor's source is a man aged 45 to 65 who had recovered from COVID-19. This chain links TRBV6-5 with TRBJ1-1; 8 bases align to TRBD1. For the CDR3, the DNA is TGTGCCAGCAGCGTCCTCGGACAGGGCGCTTTCTTT. It specifies CASSVLGQGAFF.